This paragraph covers one T cell receptor beta chain sequence. This entry comes from a study of T cells in Graves' hyperthyroidism and ophthalmopathy. Overall study context: The blood sample was taken at first diagnosis, before treatment began.

Germline V gene lookup returns CDR1 GTSNPN and CDR2 SVGIG (reference sequence). J lost 3 bases, V lost 5 bases, and 5 bases had no gene match. The CDR3 loop spans 14 amino acids. RNA transcripts provided the source from which TCR beta CDR3 regions were amplified. Researchers ran a first-round RT-PCR on the TCR CDR3 using the HTBI primer set. From the multiplex PCR reads, TCRdb called clonotypes with MiXCR, one entry per CDR3 protein. This table has about 580,000 distinct CDR3 sequences, 11% to 15% appearing once. Uncontrolled infection, other autoimmune disease, pregnancy or lactation barred patients from enrollment. Clinical symptoms, serum thyroxine and TRAb, thyroid ultrasound and orbital computed tomography were used for the diagnoses.

The receptor's source is a woman in her 30s with Graves' hyperthyroidism that later progressed to Graves' ophthalmopathy. The sequenced sample consisted of blood. The chain has TRBV30 and TRBJ2-3; 10 positions match TRBD2. The CDR3 protein is CAWATAGGTDTQYF. The CDR3 DNA reads TGTGCCTGGGCTACAGCGGGAGGGACAGATACGCAGTATTTT.